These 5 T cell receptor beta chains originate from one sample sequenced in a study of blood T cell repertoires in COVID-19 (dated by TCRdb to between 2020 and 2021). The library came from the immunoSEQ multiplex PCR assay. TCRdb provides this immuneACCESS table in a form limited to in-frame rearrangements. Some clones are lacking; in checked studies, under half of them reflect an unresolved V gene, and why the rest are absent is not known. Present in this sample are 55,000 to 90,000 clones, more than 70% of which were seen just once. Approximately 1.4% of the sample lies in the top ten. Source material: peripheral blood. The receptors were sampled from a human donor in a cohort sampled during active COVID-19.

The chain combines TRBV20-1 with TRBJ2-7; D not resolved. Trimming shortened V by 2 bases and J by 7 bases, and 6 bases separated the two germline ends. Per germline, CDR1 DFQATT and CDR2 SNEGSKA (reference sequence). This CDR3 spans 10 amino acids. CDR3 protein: CSARLSEQYF. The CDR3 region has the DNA TGCAGTGCTAGATTGTCAGAGCAGTACTTC.

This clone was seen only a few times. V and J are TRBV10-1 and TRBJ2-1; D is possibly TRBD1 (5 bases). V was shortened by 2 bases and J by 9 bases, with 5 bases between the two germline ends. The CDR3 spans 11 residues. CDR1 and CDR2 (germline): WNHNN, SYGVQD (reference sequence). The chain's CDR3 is CASSEGAEQFF. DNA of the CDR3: TGCGCCAGCAGTGAGGGGGCTGAGCAGTTCTTC.

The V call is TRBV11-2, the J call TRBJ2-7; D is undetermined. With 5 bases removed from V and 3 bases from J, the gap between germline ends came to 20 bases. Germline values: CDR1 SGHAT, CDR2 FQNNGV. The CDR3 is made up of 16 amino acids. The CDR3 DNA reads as TGTGCCAGCAGCCCCAGTTTTGATTTGTCTTACTACGAGCAGTACTTC. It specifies CASSPSFDLSYYEQYF. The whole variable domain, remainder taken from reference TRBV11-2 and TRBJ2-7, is EAGVAQSPRYKIIEKRQSVAFWCNPISGHATLYWYQQILGQGPKLLIQFQNNGVVDDSQLPKDRFSAERLKGVDSTLKIQPAKLEDSAVYLCASSPSFDLSYYEQYFGPGTRLTVT.

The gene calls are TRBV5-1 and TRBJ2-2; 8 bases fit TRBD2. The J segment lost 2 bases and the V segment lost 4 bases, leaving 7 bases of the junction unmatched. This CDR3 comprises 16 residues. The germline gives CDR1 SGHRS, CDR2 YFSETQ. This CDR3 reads CASSPPSGRNTGELFF. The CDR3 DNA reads TGCGCCAGCAGCCCCCCTAGCGGGCGTAACACCGGGGAGCTGTTTTTT.

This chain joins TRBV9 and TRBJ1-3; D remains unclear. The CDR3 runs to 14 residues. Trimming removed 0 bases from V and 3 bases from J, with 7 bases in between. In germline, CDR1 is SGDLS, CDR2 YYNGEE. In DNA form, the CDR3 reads TGTGCCAGCAGCGTAGGTCCGAGTGGAAACACCATATATTTT. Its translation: CASSVGPSGNTIYF.